These T cell receptor beta chains were read from a single sample in a study of blood T cell repertoires in COVID-19. Clones were sequenced by immunoSEQ multiplex PCR, and TCRdb holds only the in-frame ones, with some missing. The sample has about 330,000 clones; roughly 87% are singletons. The sample consisted of peripheral blood. Every receptor here comes from a man younger than 40 with COVID-19, enrolled during active disease. CDR3s leave out the opening cysteine and the closing phenylalanine or tryptophan. Part of the rows lack a size; the others show once, few, many or a class for expanded clones.

j_call: TRBJ2-5
clone_size: .
v_call: TRBV5-4
cdr3_aa: ASSLSGPLGETQY

j_call: TRBJ2-5
clone_size: once
v_call: TRBV18
cdr3_aa: ASSPVGPGVGETQY

j_call: TRBJ1-2
clone_size: .
v_call: TRBV19
cdr3_aa: ASSRQAGYT

j_call: TRBJ2-2
clone_size: .
v_call: TRBV2
cdr3_aa: ASNLGLAGTGELF

j_call: TRBJ2-3
clone_size: .
v_call: TRBV30
cdr3_aa: AWSVLGLAGGRTDTQY

j_call: TRBJ2-4
clone_size: .
v_call: TRBV3-1/TRBV3-2
cdr3_aa: ASSQARGGGPGGNIQY

j_call: TRBJ1-1
clone_size: .
v_call: TRBV19
cdr3_aa: ASSIGGQNTEAF

j_call: TRBJ2-1
clone_size: once
v_call: TRBV19
cdr3_aa: ASSVNLGTVYNEQF

j_call: TRBJ2-1
clone_size: .
v_call: TRBV19
cdr3_aa: ASREGGGFNNEQF

j_call: TRBJ2-7
clone_size: .
v_call: TRBV7-9
cdr3_aa: ASSFPGLFYEQY

j_call: TRBJ1-2
clone_size: .
v_call: TRBV5-6
cdr3_aa: ASSLYSTVYPLGYT

j_call: TRBJ2-7
clone_size: .
v_call: TRBV6-5
cdr3_aa: ASSYSRDRGGYEQY

j_call: TRBJ2-7
clone_size: .
v_call: TRBV30
cdr3_aa: AWSVLGREGPYEQY

j_call: TRBJ2-5
clone_size: .
v_call: TRBV4-3
cdr3_aa: ASSQDRTGGGETQY

j_call: TRBJ2-5
clone_size: .
v_call: TRBV5-1
cdr3_aa: ASREGRNQETQY

j_call: TRBJ2-7
clone_size: once
v_call: TRBV15
cdr3_aa: ATSKYPDTYEQY

j_call: TRBJ2-1
clone_size: .
v_call: TRBV7-2
cdr3_aa: ASRVGRDNEQF

j_call: TRBJ1-1
clone_size: .
v_call: TRBV5-4
cdr3_aa: ASSLVTMRRTEAF

j_call: TRBJ1-2
clone_size: .
v_call: TRBV10-3
cdr3_aa: AIKLGAEVHGYT

j_call: TRBJ1-5
clone_size: .
v_call: TRBV4-3
cdr3_aa: ASSPDRGQPQH

j_call: TRBJ2-1
clone_size: .
v_call: TRBV6-5
cdr3_aa: ASSSLAGGNNEQF

j_call: TRBJ2-3
clone_size: .
v_call: TRBV6-6
cdr3_aa: ASSQPRPGGGYVASGRLHTQY

j_call: TRBJ1-1
clone_size: .
v_call: TRBV4-1
cdr3_aa: ASSLISGTRGLNTEAF

j_call: TRBJ2-1
clone_size: .
v_call: TRBV9
cdr3_aa: ASTTLTGVHEQF

j_call: TRBJ2-1
clone_size: .
v_call: TRBV5-1
cdr3_aa: ASSLALTGSLNEQF

j_call: TRBJ2-5
clone_size: once
v_call: TRBV29-1
cdr3_aa: SVDVSGAQETQY

j_call: TRBJ2-1
clone_size: .
v_call: TRBV5-4
cdr3_aa: ASSLEGGQNEQF

j_call: TRBJ2-6
clone_size: .
v_call: TRBV6-4
cdr3_aa: ASSDEPAAGANVLT

j_call: TRBJ1-1
clone_size: .
v_call: TRBV5-1
cdr3_aa: ASSLVVNTEAF

j_call: TRBJ2-7
clone_size: .
v_call: TRBV5-1
cdr3_aa: ASSPGQGSYEQY

j_call: TRBJ2-7
clone_size: .
v_call: TRBV10-3
cdr3_aa: AILEGTYEQY

j_call: TRBJ2-4
clone_size: .
v_call: TRBV27
cdr3_aa: ASSEPGLGAKNIQY

j_call: TRBJ2-1
clone_size: .
v_call: TRBV2
cdr3_aa: ASRDPGGRGFSYNEQF

j_call: TRBJ2-3
clone_size: once
v_call: TRBV21-1
cdr3_aa: ASSAHIAGGSDTQY

j_call: TRBJ1-2
clone_size: .
v_call: TRBV3-1/TRBV3-2
cdr3_aa: ASSPSGGSAYGYT

j_call: TRBJ1-2
clone_size: .
v_call: TRBV6-5
cdr3_aa: ASSRTAPNYGYT

j_call: TRBJ1-1
clone_size: .
v_call: TRBV2
cdr3_aa: ASSPTVNTEAF

j_call: TRBJ2-2
clone_size: .
v_call: TRBV24-1
cdr3_aa: ATSDLVPRAGLSGELF

j_call: TRBJ1-1
clone_size: .
v_call: TRBV5-1
cdr3_aa: ASSLDFTRNTEAF

j_call: TRBJ2-2
clone_size: .
v_call: TRBV7-9
cdr3_aa: ASSSRDIGTGELF

j_call: TRBJ2-7
clone_size: once
v_call: TRBV28
cdr3_aa: ASSLYYEQY

j_call: TRBJ2-1
clone_size: .
v_call: TRBV18
cdr3_aa: ASSPQTANEQF

j_call: TRBJ2-7
clone_size: .
v_call: TRBV4-3
cdr3_aa: ASSQDLEGEQY

j_call: TRBJ2-1
clone_size: .
v_call: TRBV12-3/TRBV12-4
cdr3_aa: ASSLQGQF

j_call: TRBJ1-2
clone_size: .
v_call: TRBV5-5
cdr3_aa: ASSRLGGVDFYGYT

j_call: TRBJ2-7
clone_size: .
v_call: TRBV14
cdr3_aa: ASSQGRGASSYEQY

j_call: TRBJ1-2
clone_size: .
v_call: TRBV28
cdr3_aa: ASSFRVTGGGYGYT

j_call: TRBJ1-3
clone_size: .
v_call: TRBV3-1/TRBV3-2
cdr3_aa: ASSQDAGTGNTIY

j_call: TRBJ1-2
clone_size: .
v_call: TRBV19
cdr3_aa: ASSIQGSLNYGYT

j_call: TRBJ2-1
clone_size: .
v_call: TRBV19
cdr3_aa: ASSMGWGVHYNEQF

j_call: TRBJ2-3
clone_size: .
v_call: TRBV2
cdr3_aa: ASSVRPGGDTQY

j_call: TRBJ1-1
clone_size: .
v_call: TRBV12-3/TRBV12-4
cdr3_aa: ASTRTGEAF

j_call: TRBJ2-6
clone_size: .
v_call: TRBV7-6
cdr3_aa: ASSLKLDRGRSGANVLT

j_call: TRBJ2-4
clone_size: .
v_call: TRBV25-1
cdr3_aa: ASSATAAGRERNIQY

j_call: TRBJ2-7
clone_size: .
v_call: TRBV6-1
cdr3_aa: ASSEVGGYSYEQY

j_call: TRBJ1-3
clone_size: .
v_call: TRBV30
cdr3_aa: AWKQTASGNTIY

j_call: TRBJ1-4
clone_size: few
v_call: TRBV19
cdr3_aa: ASRTTGAGEKLF

j_call: TRBJ2-5
clone_size: once
v_call: TRBV5-1
cdr3_aa: ASSPNDIQETQY

j_call: TRBJ1-5
clone_size: few
v_call: TRBV27
cdr3_aa: ASSLLAPSGNQPQH